The 23 T cell receptor beta chains given below trace back to one sample, sequenced in a study of identical twins. Using its own MiXCR run on the 5' RACE reads, TCRdb lists one record per CDR3 protein. Found here are 1.5 million to 2 million distinct CDR3 sequences, 25% to 35% of them singletons; the top ten hold roughly 0.3%. Sequencing was performed on cord blood. These receptors all come from a newborn girl in good health.

V is TRBV28 and J is TRBJ1-5; 7 bases fit TRBD1. The CDR3 consists of 15 residues. The V segment lost 6 bases and the J segment 3 bases; nucleotides outside the gene matches: 8. Germline V lookup: CDR1 MDHEN, CDR2 SYDVKM. CDR3 residues: CASSPIDRDNQPQHF. In DNA, the CDR3 is TGTGCCAGCAGCCCGATTGACAGGGACAATCAGCCCCAGCATTTT.

The rearrangement links TRBV24-1 to TRBJ2-1; D is ambiguous. Germline lookup yields CDR1 KGHDR and CDR2 SFDVKD. V lost 0 bases and J lost 10, with 6 bases in between. This CDR3 comprises 12 residues. CDR3 DNA sequence: TGTGCCACCAGTGATTTGGAAAGGGAGCAGTTCTTC. Encoded protein: CATSDLEREQFF.

This clonotype was picked up many times. V usage is TRBV20-1 and J usage is TRBJ2-1; the D is unclear. The CDR3 is made up of 14 amino acids. V dropped 0 bases and J dropped 4 bases, with 10 bases sitting between them. CDR1 is DFQATT and CDR2 is SNEGSKA in the germline V gene (reference sequence). CDR3: CSARDSLLYNEQFF. The CDR3 DNA follows: TGCAGTGCTAGAGATAGCCTATTATACAATGAGCAGTTCTTC.

The V call is TRBV12-3 or TRBV12-4, the J call TRBJ2-7; TRBD2 matches at 15 bases. V was pared by 5 bases and J by 6 bases, with 8 bases of the junction left unmatched. This CDR3 comprises 16 residues. The CDR3 sequence is CASSVRTSGGGSEQYF. The CDR3 coding sequence is TGTGCCAGCAGTGTAAGGACTAGCGGGGGGGGGAGCGAGCAGTACTTC.

The chain recombines TRBV20-1 with TRBJ2-5; 16 nucleotides agree with TRBD2. With V trimmed by 6 bases and J by 11 bases, 21 bases remained unmatched. The CDR3 totals 18 residues. Germline V gene sequence: CDR1 DFQATT, CDR2 SNEGSKA (reference sequence). The CDR3: CSATGLAGGPVVYNEQYF. DNA of the CDR3: TGCAGTGCAACGGGACTAGCGGGAGGGCCGGTCGTCTACAATGAGCAGTACTTC.

This chain links TRBV7-9 with TRBJ1-5; possible D gene TRBD1, 5 bases. Germline assignment: CDR1 SEHNR and CDR2 FQNEAQ (reference sequence). V lost 1 base and J 4 bases, leaving 17 bases between the germline ends. CDR3 length: 17 amino acids. CDR3 sequence: CASSLVRGNPTNQPQHF. CDR3 nucleotides: TGTGCCAGCAGCTTAGTTCGGGGGAACCCGACTAATCAGCCCCAGCATTTT.

J is TRBJ2-3 and V is TRBV28; 9 nucleotides align to TRBD1. The CDR3 spans 15 residues. The V and J ends lost 6 bases and 2 bases, in that order; junction bases with no gene match: 6. Per the germline V gene, CDR1 is MDHEN and CDR2 is SYDVKM. The DNA for the CDR3 is TGTGCCAGCAGGCCCTGGGACAGGGCCACAGATACGCAGTATTTT. Its translation is CASRPWDRATDTQYF.

V usage is TRBV6-1 and J usage is TRBJ2-3; TRBD1 aligns across 8 bases. With V trimmed by 6 bases and J by 4 bases, 12 bases remained unmatched. From germline, CDR1 is MNHNS and CDR2 SASEGT. The CDR3 runs to 16 residues. CDR3 residues: CASRRMTGERPDTQYF. The CDR3 coding sequence is TGTGCCAGCAGGAGAATGACAGGGGAGAGGCCAGATACGCAGTATTTT.

DNA of the CDR3: TGCGCCAGCAGCCATCCCGGGAGGGGTAGCACAGATACGCAGTATTTT. The encoded protein is CASSHPGRGSTDTQYF. This sequence joins TRBV4-1 and TRBJ2-3; TRBD2 matches at 8 bases. V was clipped by 3 bases and J by 0 bases; unmatched bases: 5. Germline V gene data show CDR1 as MGHRA and CDR2 as YSYEKL. The CDR3 covers 16 residues.

This clonotype occurred a few times. The chain joins TRBV5-1 to TRBJ1-2; a possible D gene is TRBD1 (5 bases). The V and J ends lost 2 bases and 0 bases respectively, with 17 bases between them. Germline CDR1 reads SGHRS; CDR2 reads YFSETQ. The CDR3 spans 17 residues. CDR3 sequence reads: CASSLRSGDGTNYGYTF. The DNA of the CDR3 is TGCGCCAGCAGCTTACGAAGCGGGGACGGGACTAACTATGGCTACACCTTC.

This clonotype was recorded at least ten times. The chain has TRBV20-1 and TRBJ2-5; D not resolved. Trimming shortened V by 1 base and J by 3 bases, and 3 bases separated the two germline ends. CDR3 length: 11 amino acids. CDR1 is DFQATT and CDR2 is SNEGSKA in the germline V gene (reference sequence). The CDR3 region is CSARGEETQYF. In DNA, the CDR3 is TGCAGTGCTAGAGGTGAAGAGACCCAGTACTTC.

The rearrangement joins TRBV20-1 to TRBJ1-1; D possibly corresponds to TRBD1 (6 bases). The CDR3 has 15 residues. V was shortened by 0 bases and J by 0 bases, with 11 bases between the two germline ends. Germline V gene data show CDR1 as DFQATT and CDR2 as SNEGSKA (reference sequence). The CDR3 protein is CSARDGDNLNTEAFF. CDR3 bases: TGCAGTGCTAGAGATGGGGACAACTTGAACACTGAAGCTTTCTTT.

The chain joins TRBV11-2 to TRBJ1-2, with D unresolved. This CDR3 is built from 13 residues. V lost 4 bases, J lost 1 base, and 7 bases lay in between. Germline V gene sequence: CDR1 SGHAT, CDR2 FQNNGV. CDR3: CASSSSVNYGYTF. The CDR3 bases are TGTGCCAGCAGCTCCAGCGTTAACTATGGCTACACCTTC.

This chain links TRBV29-1 with TRBJ2-7; TRBD1 matches at 7 bases. Losses at the gene ends were 7 bases for V and 3 bases for J; bases not matched to a gene: 9. The CDR3 has 13 residues. Germline V gene lookup returns CDR1 SQVTM and CDR2 ANQGSEA. DNA for the CDR3: TGCAGCGCCGAGGGTGGGGACAGCTACGAGCAGTACTTC. Amino acids: CSAEGGDSYEQYF.

In DNA form, the CDR3 reads TGCAGCGCCGGAGAGTATAATTCACCCCTCCACTTT. It specifies CSAGEYNSPLHF. The chain joins TRBV29-1 to TRBJ1-6; D gene uncertain. Trimming cost V 7 bases and J 4 bases, with 8 bases left between them. This CDR3 comprises 12 residues. Germline CDR1 is SQVTM and CDR2 is ANQGSEA.

This clonotype was found once. The chain links TRBV20-1 to TRBJ1-2; D is possibly TRBD1 (6 bases). Trimming took off 3 bases at V and 5 bases at J, with 16 bases between the two ends. CDR1 is DFQATT, CDR2 SNEGSKA, per germline (reference sequence). The CDR3 has 14 residues. CDR3 nucleotide sequence: TGCAGTGCTAGTAGGGGGGGGGATCCGTATGGCTACACCTTC. Its protein is CSASRGGDPYGYTF.

The chain has TRBV6-2 or TRBV6-3 and TRBJ1-5; D is possibly TRBD1 (6 bases). The CDR3 consists of 15 residues. Trimming stripped 4 bases from V and 4 bases from J, with 14 bases between. Germline V lookup: CDR1 MNHEY, CDR2 SVGEGT. The CDR3 is CASSLLGARNQPQHF. The CDR3 DNA sequence: TGTGCCAGCAGTTTACTGGGGGCAAGGAATCAGCCCCAGCATTTT.

This clonotype was seen many times. The V call is TRBV6-2 or TRBV6-3, the J call TRBJ2-5; D not resolved. The CDR3 runs 14 residues. Trimming took off 1 base at V and 4 bases at J, with 10 bases between the two ends. Germline-derived CDR1 and CDR2 are MNHEY and SVGEGT. The CDR3 nucleotides are TGTGCCAGCAGTTACTATTCCTCCCCAGAGACCCAGTACTTC. Translating gives CASSYYSSPETQYF.

This clonotype was seen only a few times. The J gene is TRBJ2-7, the V gene TRBV20-1, with D unclear. V was clipped by 3 bases and J by 6 bases, with 15 bases between them. Germline assignment: CDR1 DFQATT and CDR2 SNEGSKA (reference sequence). CDR3 length equals 13 residues. The CDR3 sequence: CSASMGGDGEQYF. The CDR3 DNA follows: TGCAGTGCTAGTATGGGTGGCGACGGCGAGCAGTACTTC.

This clonotype has just a few counts. The gene calls are TRBV5-6 and TRBJ1-1; D is undetermined. Between the trimmed V and J ends, which lost 4 bases and 1 base, there was a span of 14 bases. Germline CDR1 and CDR2: SGHDT and YYEEEE. The CDR3 runs 15 residues. The DNA of the CDR3 is TGTGCCAGCAGCCGACTAGACATCCCGAACACTGAAGCTTTCTTT. Residues: CASSRLDIPNTEAFF.

This clonotype has a handful of counts. The chain combines TRBV5-6 with TRBJ2-1, with a weak D call TRBD2 (5 bases). The CDR3 has 15 amino acids. Per germline, CDR1 SGHDT and CDR2 YYEEEE. Trimming removed 0 bases at V and 7 bases at J, with 14 bases between. The chain's CDR3 is CASSLAGKRVNEQFF. The CDR3 DNA follows: TGTGCCAGCAGCTTGGCCGGAAAGAGGGTTAATGAGCAGTTCTTC.

This clonotype was picked up many times. The rearrangement links TRBV4-2 to TRBJ2-1; tentative D call: TRBD2 (5 bases). The CDR3 runs to 14 residues. The V end lost 6 bases, the J end lost 3 bases, and 12 bases lay between the germline ends. CDR1 LGHNA and CDR2 YNFKEQ come from the germline V gene. The CDR3 sequence: CASSIGNGYNEQFF. Written as DNA, the CDR3 is TGTGCCAGCAGTATCGGGAACGGCTACAATGAGCAGTTCTTC.

This clonotype showed up just a few times. This chain connects TRBV29-1 to TRBJ2-7; TRBD1 matches 9 bases. Trimming at V came to 4 bases and at J to 0 bases, leaving 7 bases not matched to a gene. This CDR3 comprises 15 residues. Germline V gene lookup returns CDR1 SQVTM and CDR2 ANQGSEA. The CDR3 DNA is TGCAGCGTTGTTTTGGGACAGGGCCTCTCCTACGAGCAGTACTTC. It encodes CSVVLGQGLSYEQYF.